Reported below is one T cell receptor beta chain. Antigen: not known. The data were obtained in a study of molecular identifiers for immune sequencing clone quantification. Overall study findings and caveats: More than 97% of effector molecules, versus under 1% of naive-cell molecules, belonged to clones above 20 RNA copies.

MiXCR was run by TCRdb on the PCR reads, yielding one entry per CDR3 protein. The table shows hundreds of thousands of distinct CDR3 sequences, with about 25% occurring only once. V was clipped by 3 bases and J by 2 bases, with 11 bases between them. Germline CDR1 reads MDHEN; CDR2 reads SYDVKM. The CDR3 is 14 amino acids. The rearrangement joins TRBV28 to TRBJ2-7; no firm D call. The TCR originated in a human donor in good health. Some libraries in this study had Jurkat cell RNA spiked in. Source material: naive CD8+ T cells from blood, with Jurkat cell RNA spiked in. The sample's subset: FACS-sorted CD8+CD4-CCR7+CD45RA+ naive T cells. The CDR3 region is CASSFSTRTYEQYF. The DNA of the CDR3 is TGTGCCAGCAGTTTCTCTACAAGAACCTACGAGCAGTACTTC.